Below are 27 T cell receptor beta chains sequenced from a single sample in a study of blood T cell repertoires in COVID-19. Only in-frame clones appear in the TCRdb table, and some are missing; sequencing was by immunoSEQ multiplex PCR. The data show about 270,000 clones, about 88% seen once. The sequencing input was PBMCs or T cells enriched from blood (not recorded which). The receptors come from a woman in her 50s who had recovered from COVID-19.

The CDR3 loop is CAAGNYNEQFF. CDR3 nucleotide sequence: TGTGCGGCGGGAAACTACAATGAGCAGTTCTTC. The J gene is TRBJ2-1, the V gene TRBV19; perhaps TRBD2 as D (6 bases). The CDR3 is 11 residues long. Germline V gene sequence: CDR1 LNHDA, CDR2 SQIVND (reference sequence).

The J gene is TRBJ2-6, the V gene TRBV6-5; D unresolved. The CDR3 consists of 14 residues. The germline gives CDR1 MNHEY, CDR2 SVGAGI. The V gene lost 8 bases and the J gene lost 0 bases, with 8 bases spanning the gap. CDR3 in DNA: TGTGCCAGCGAGTGGTACTCTGGGGCCAACGTCCTGACTTTC. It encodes CASEWYSGANVLTF.

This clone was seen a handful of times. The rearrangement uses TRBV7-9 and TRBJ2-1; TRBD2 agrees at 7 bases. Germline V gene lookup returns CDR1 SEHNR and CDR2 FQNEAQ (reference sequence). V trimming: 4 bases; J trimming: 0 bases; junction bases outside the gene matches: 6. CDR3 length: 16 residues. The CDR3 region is CASSSQRDYSYNEQFF. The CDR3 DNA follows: TGTGCCAGCAGCTCCCAGCGGGATTACTCCTACAATGAGCAGTTCTTC.

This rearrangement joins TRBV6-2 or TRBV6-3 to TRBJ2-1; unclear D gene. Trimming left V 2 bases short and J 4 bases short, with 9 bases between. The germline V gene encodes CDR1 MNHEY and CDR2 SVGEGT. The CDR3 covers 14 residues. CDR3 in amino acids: CASSYVEQYNEQFF. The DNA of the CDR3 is TGTGCCAGCAGTTACGTGGAACAGTACAATGAGCAGTTCTTC.

CDR3: CASSPEGLRGYTF. DNA for the CDR3: TGTGCCAGTAGTCCAGAGGGACTCCGGGGCTACACCTTC. The J gene is TRBJ1-2, the V gene TRBV19; TRBD1 might be the D (5 bases). V dropped 5 bases and J dropped 8 bases, with 15 bases sitting between them. CDR3 size: 13 residues. Germline loops: CDR1 LNHDA, CDR2 SQIVND (reference sequence).

CDR3: CASRETGGVYGYTF. The CDR3 DNA follows: TGTGCCAGCAGGGAGACAGGGGGCGTATATGGCTACACCTTC. The genes are TRBV27 and TRBJ1-2; 10 bases map to TRBD1. The length of the CDR3 is 14 residues. The V gene's germline CDR1 is MNHEY and CDR2 SMNVEV (reference sequence). J lost 5 bases, V lost 6 bases, and 6 bases had no gene match.

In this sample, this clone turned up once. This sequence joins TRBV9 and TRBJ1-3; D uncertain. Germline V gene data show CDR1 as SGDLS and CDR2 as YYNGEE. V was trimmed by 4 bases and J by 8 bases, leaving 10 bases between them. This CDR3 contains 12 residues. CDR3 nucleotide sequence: TGTGCCAGCAGCCCCAGACGGGACACCATATATTTT. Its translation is CASSPRRDTIYF.

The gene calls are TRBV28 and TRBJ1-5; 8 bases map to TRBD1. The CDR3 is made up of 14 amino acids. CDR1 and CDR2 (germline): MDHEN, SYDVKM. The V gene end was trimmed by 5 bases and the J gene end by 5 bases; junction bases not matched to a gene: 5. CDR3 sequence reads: CASSPGQGHQPQHF. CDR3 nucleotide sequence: TGTGCCAGCAGTCCAGGACAGGGACATCAGCCCCAGCATTTT. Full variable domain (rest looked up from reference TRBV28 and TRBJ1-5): DVKVTQSSRYLVKRTGEKVFLECVQDMDHENMFWYRQDPGLGLRLIYFSYDVKMKEKGDIPEGYSVSREKKERFSLILESASTNQTSMYLCASSPGQGHQPQHFGDGTRLSIL.

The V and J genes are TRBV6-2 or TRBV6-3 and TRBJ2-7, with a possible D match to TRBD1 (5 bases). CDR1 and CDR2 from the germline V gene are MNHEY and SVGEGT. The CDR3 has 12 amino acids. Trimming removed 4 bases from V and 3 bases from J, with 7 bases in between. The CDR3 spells CASSSGIYEQYF. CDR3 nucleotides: TGTGCCAGCAGTTCAGGGATCTACGAGCAGTACTTC.

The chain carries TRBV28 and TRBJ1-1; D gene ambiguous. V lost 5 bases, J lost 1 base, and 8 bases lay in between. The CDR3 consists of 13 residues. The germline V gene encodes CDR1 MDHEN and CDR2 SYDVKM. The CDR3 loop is CASSPNRNTEAFF. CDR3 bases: TGTGCCAGCAGTCCGAACAGGAACACTGAAGCTTTCTTT. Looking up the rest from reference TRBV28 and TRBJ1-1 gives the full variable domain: DVKVTQSSRYLVKRTGEKVFLECVQDMDHENMFWYRQDPGLGLRLIYFSYDVKMKEKGDIPEGYSVSREKKERFSLILESASTNQTSMYLCASSPNRNTEAFFGQGTRLTVV.

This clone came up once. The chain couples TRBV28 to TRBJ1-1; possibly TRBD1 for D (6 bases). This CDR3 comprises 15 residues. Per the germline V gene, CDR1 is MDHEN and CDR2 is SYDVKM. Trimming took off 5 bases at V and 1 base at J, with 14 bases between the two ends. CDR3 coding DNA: TGTGCCAGCAGTAAGAGACAGGACTGGAACACTGAAGCTTTCTTT. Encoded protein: CASSKRQDWNTEAFF.

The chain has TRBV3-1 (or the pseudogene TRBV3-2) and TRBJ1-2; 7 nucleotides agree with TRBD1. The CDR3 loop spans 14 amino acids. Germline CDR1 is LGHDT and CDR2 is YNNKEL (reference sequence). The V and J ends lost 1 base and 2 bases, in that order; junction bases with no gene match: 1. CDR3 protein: CASSQGQGNYGYTF. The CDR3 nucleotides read TGTGCCAGCAGCCAAGGACAGGGAAACTATGGCTACACCTTC.

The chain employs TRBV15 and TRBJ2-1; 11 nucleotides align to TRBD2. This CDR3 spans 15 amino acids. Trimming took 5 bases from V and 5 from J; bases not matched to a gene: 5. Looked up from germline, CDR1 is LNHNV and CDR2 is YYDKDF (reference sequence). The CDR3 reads CATSDPGLADNEQFF. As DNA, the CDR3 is TGTGCCACCAGCGATCCGGGACTAGCGGACAATGAGCAGTTCTTC.

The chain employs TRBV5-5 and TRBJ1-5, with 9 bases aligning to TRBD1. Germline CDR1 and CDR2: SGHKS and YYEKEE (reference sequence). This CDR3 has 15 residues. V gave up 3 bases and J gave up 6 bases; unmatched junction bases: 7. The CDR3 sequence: CASSWGTGQVQPQHF. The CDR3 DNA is TGTGCCAGCAGCTGGGGGACAGGGCAAGTTCAGCCCCAGCATTTT.

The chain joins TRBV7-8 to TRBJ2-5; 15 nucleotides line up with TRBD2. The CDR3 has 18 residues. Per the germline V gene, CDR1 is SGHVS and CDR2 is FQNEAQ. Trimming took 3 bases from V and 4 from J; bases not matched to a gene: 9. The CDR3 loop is CASSFPGLAGGRAETQYF. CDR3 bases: TGTGCCAGCAGCTTTCCGGGACTAGCGGGAGGCCGGGCAGAGACCCAGTACTTC. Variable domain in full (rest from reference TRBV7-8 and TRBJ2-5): GAGVSQSPRYKVAKRGQDVALRCDPISGHVSLFWYQQALGQGPEFLTYFQNEAQLDKSGLPSDRFFAERPEGSVSTLKIQRTQQEDSAVYLCASSFPGLAGGRAETQYFGPGTRLLVL.

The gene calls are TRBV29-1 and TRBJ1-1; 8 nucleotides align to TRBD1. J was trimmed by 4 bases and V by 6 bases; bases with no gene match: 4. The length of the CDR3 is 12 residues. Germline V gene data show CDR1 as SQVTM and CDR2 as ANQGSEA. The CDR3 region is CSVGQGFTEAFF. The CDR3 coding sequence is TGCAGCGTCGGACAGGGTTTCACTGAAGCTTTCTTT.

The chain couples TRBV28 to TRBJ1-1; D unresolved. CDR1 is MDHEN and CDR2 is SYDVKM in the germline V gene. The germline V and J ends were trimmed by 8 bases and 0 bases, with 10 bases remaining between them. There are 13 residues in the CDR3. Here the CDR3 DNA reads TGTGCCAGCGGACTGAGTATGAACACTGAAGCTTTCTTT. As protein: CASGLSMNTEAFF.

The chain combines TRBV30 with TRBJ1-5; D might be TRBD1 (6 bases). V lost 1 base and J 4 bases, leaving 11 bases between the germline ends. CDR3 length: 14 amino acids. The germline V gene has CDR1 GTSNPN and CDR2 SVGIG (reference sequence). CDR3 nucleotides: TGTGCCTGGAGTGCAGGGGCCCCTAATCAGCCCCAGCATTTT. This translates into CAWSAGAPNQPQHF.

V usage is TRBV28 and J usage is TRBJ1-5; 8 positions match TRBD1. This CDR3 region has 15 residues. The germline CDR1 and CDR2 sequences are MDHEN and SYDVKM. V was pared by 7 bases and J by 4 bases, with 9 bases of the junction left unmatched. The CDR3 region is CASNYRDRRNQPQHF. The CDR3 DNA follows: TGTGCCAGCAACTACCGGGACAGGCGAAATCAGCCCCAGCATTTT.

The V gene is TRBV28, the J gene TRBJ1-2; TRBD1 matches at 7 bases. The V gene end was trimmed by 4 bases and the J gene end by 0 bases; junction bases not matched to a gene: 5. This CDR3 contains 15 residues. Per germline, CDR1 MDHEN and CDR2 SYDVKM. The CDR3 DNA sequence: TGTGCCAGCAGTTCGACAGGGTCCGCTAACTATGGCTACACCTTC. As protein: CASSSTGSANYGYTF.

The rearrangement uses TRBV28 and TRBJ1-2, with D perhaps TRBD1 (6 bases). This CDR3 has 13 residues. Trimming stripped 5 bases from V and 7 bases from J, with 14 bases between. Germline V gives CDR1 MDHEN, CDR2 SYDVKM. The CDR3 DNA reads TGTGCCAGCAGTCTCAATCCAGGGGCTGGCTACACCTTC. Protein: CASSLNPGAGYTF.

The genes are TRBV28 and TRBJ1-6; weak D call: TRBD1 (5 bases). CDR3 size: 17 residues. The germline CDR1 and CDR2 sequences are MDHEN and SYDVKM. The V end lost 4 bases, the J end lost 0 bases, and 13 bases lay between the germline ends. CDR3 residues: CASSSVPGGSYNSPLHF. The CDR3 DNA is TGTGCCAGCAGTTCCGTTCCGGGGGGCTCCTATAATTCACCCCTCCACTTT.

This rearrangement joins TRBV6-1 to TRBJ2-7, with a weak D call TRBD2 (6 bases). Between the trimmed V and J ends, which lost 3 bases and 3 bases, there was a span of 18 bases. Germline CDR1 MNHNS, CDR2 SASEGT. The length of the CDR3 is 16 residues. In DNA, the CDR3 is TGTGCCAGCAGTGATTACCCTGGGGGGACTCACTACGAGCAGTACTTC. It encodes CASSDYPGGTHYEQYF.

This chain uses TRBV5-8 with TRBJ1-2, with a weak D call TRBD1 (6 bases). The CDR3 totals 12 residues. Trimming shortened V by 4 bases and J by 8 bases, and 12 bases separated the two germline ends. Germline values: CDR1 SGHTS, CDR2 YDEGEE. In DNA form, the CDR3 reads TGTGCCAGCAGCCTCCTCAGGGGCGGCTACACCTTC. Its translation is CASSLLRGGYTF.

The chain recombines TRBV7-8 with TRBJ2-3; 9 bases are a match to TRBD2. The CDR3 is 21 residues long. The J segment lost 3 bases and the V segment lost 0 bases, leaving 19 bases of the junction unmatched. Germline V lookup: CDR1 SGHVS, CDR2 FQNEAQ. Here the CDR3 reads CASSLARSVSSGSLSTDTQYF. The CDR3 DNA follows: TGTGCCAGCAGCTTAGCCCGTAGCGTTAGTAGCGGGAGTCTGTCAACAGATACGCAGTATTTT.

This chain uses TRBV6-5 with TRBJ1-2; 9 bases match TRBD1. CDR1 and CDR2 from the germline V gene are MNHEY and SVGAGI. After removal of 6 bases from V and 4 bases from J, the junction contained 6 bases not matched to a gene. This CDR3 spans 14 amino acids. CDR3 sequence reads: CASRNRGLSYGYTF. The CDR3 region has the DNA TGTGCCAGCAGGAACAGGGGGCTAAGCTATGGCTACACCTTC.

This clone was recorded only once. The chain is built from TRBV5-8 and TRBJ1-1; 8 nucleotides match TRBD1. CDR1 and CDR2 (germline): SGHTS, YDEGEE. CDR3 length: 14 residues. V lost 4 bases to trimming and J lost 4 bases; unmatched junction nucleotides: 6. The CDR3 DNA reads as TGTGCCAGCAGCCTACAGGGGGGCATCACTGAAGCTTTCTTT. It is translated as CASSLQGGITEAFF.